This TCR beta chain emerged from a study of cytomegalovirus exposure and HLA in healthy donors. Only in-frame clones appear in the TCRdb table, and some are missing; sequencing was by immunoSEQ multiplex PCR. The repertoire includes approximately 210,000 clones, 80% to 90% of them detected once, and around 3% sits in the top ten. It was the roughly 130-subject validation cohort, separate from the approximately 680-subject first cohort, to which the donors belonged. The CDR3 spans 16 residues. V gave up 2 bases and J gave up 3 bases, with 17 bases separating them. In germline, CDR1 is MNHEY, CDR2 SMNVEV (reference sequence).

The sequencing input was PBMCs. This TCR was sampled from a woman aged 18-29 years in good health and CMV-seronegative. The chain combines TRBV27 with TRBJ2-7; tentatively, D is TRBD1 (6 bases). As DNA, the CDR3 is TGTGCCAGCAGTTTAACCCCCCGGACAGTGCTCTACGAGCAGTACTTC. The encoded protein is CASSLTPRTVLYEQYF.